This T cell receptor (beta chain) derives from a study of T cells in Graves' hyperthyroidism and ophthalmopathy. Overall study context: Peripheral blood samples were taken at initial diagnosis, prior to any treatment. General study results and limits: Ophthalmopathy could be told apart from stable hyperthyroidism with a 13 V-J model.

The sample holds many counts of this clonotype. Its antigen is not known. This CDR3 has 14 amino acids. V was clipped by 6 bases and J by 3 bases; unmatched bases: 10. Germline CDR1 DFQATT, CDR2 SNEGSKA (reference sequence). RNA transcripts provided the source from which TCR beta CDR3 regions were amplified. HTBI primers were the set used in a first-round RT-PCR of the TCR CDR3. A single record per CDR3 protein comes from TCRdb applying MiXCR to the multiplex PCR reads. In the table there are 200,000 to 250,000 distinct CDR3 sequences, 15% to 20% of which are singletons. The receptor was derived from a middle-aged man with Graves' hyperthyroidism. The V call is TRBV20-1, the J call TRBJ2-7, with 8 bases identical to TRBD1. The sequencing sample was made of blood. DNA for the CDR3: TGCAGTGCCGAACCCCGGACAGGGATCTACGAGCAGTACTTC. It specifies CSAEPRTGIYEQYF.